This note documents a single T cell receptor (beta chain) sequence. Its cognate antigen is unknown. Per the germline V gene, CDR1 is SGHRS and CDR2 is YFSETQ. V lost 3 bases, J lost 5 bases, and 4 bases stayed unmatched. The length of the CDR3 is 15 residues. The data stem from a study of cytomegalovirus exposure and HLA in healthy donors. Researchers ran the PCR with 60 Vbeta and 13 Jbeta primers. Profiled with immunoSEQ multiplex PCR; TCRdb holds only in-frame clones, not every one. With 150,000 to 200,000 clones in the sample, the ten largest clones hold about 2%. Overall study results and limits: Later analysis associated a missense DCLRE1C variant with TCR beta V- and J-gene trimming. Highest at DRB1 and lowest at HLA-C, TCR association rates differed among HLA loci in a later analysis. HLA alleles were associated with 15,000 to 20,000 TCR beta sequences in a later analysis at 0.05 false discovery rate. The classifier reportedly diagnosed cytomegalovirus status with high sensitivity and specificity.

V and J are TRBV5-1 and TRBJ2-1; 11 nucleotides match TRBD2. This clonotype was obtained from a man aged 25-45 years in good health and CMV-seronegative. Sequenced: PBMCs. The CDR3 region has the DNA TGCGCCAGCAGCTGGGGACTAGCGGAAAACAATGAGCAGTTCTTC. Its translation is CASSWGLAENNEQFF. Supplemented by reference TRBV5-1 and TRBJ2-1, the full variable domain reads KAGVTQTPRYLIKTRGQQVTLSCSPISGHRSVSWYQQTPGQGLQFLFEYFSETQRNKGNFPGRFSGRQFSNSRSEMNVSTLELGDSALYLCASSWGLAENNEQFFGPGTRLTVL.